What follows are 16 T cell receptor beta chains derived from one specimen sequenced in a study of T cell repertoires in cytomegalovirus infection. Which antigens these TCRs recognize remains unknown. A single record per CDR3 protein comes from TCRdb applying MiXCR to the reads. The sample contains about half a million distinct CDR3 sequences, 30% to 40% of which appear only once. The sequenced sample was cultured PBMCs, obtained from culture after CMV antigen stimulation. All receptors derive from a human donor in good health (CMV status not recorded). Some clones in this sample may be carry-over from other donors' samples.

The chain recombines TRBV7-9 with TRBJ2-1; 10 positions agree with TRBD2. Losses at the gene ends were 0 bases for V and 9 bases for J; bases not matched to a gene: 5. Germline CDR1 and CDR2: SEHNR and FQNEAQ (reference sequence). This CDR3 comprises 15 residues. The CDR3 nucleotides are TGTGCCAGCAGCTTAGCCGGGGCTAGCGGGGGTGAGCAGTTCTTC. This gives the protein CASSLAGASGGEQFF.

J is TRBJ2-3 and V is TRBV12-3 or TRBV12-4; TRBD2 matches at 10 bases. CDR3 length: 16 residues. V shed 2 bases and J 2 bases; nucleotides not matched to a gene: 4. The CDR3 region has the DNA TGTGCCAGCAGTTTAATCCTAGCGGGGGACACAGATACGCAGTATTTT. The encoded protein is CASSLILAGDTDTQYF.

The rearrangement uses TRBV2 and TRBJ2-1, with D perhaps assigned TRBD1 or TRBD2 (6 bases each). Per the germline V gene, CDR1 is SNHLY and CDR2 is FYNNEI. The CDR3 is 13 residues long. The V gene lost 9 bases and the J gene lost 5 bases, with 14 bases spanning the gap. The CDR3 is CASSRDTHNEQFF. Here the CDR3 DNA reads TGTGCCAGTTCGCGGGACACACACAATGAGCAGTTCTTC.

This clonotype was counted between two and nine times. DNA of the CDR3: TGTGCCAGCAGCTCCCGGGACGGACCCTACGAGCAGTACTTC. Translating gives CASSSRDGPYEQYF. The rearrangement uses TRBV7-2 and TRBJ2-7; D assignment may be TRBD1 or TRBD2 (5 bases each). This CDR3 region has 14 residues. V was trimmed by 4 bases and J by 2 bases, leaving 12 bases between them. The germline V gene has CDR1 SGHTA and CDR2 FQGNSA. The whole variable domain, remainder taken from reference TRBV7-2 and TRBJ2-7, is GAGVSQSPSNKVTEKGKDVELRCDPISGHTALYWYRQSLGQGLEFLIYFQGNSAPDKSGLPSDRFSAERTGGSVSTLTIQRTQQEDSAVYLCASSSRDGPYEQYFGPGTRLTVT.

A few counts support this clonotype. The genes are TRBV7-2 and TRBJ2-2; tentative D call: TRBD2 (5 bases). The CDR3 is made up of 16 amino acids. The V and J ends lost 1 base and 1 base respectively, with 10 bases between them. The germline V gene encodes CDR1 SGHTA and CDR2 FQGNSA. The CDR3 DNA follows: TGTGCCAGCAGCTTAGTGGAGGTACTGAACACCGGGGAGCTGTTTTTT. Translated, it gives CASSLVEVLNTGELFF.

This clonotype was detected a few times. This chain joins TRBV7-9 and TRBJ2-5, with D hard to call. Trimming stripped 5 bases from V and 4 bases from J, with 23 bases between. This CDR3 region has 17 residues. CDR1 and CDR2 (germline): SEHNR, FQNEAQ (reference sequence). The chain's CDR3 is CASSGESVVVGRETQYF. CDR3 nucleotides: TGTGCCAGCAGCGGCGAATCGGTGGTAGTGGGCCGAGAGACCCAGTACTTC.

The chain is built from TRBV7-9 and TRBJ2-2; no clear D. The CDR3 runs to 16 residues. CDR1 is SEHNR, CDR2 FQNEAQ, per germline (reference sequence). Trimming pared 5 bases from V and 5 bases from J, leaving 18 bases between. CDR3 bases: TGTGCCAGCAGCAATTCGGCTGGGCGTAAAACCGGGGAGCTGTTTTTT. Translation: CASSNSAGRKTGELFF. Together with reference TRBV7-9 and TRBJ2-2, the CDR3 gives the full variable domain: DTGVSQNPRHKITKRGQNVTFRCDPISEHNRLYWYRQTLGQGPEFLTYFQNEAQLEKSRLLSDRFSAERPKGSFSTLEIQRTEQGDSAMYLCASSNSAGRKTGELFFGEGSRLTVL.

There are a few counts of this clonotype. The chain recombines TRBV7-2 with TRBJ2-2; TRBD2 is a possible D gene (6 bases). Trimming cost V 2 bases and J 6 bases, with 16 bases left between them. The CDR3 totals 16 residues. Germline V gene lookup returns CDR1 SGHTA and CDR2 FQGNSA. The DNA of the CDR3 is TGTGCCAGCAGCTTAACCCAGACTAGGACCGCCGGGGAGCTGTTTTTT. This codes for CASSLTQTRTAGELFF.

The chain employs TRBV20-1 and TRBJ2-5, with 12 positions matching TRBD2. Germline loops: CDR1 DFQATT, CDR2 SNEGSKA (reference sequence). The CDR3 runs 16 residues. V lost 0 bases and J lost 3; bases outside the gene matches: 5. CDR3 amino acids: CSAREPRTSGKETQYF. CDR3 in DNA: TGCAGTGCTAGAGAGCCTCGGACTAGCGGGAAAGAGACCCAGTACTTC.

As concerns this clonotype: A read error may explain this, as a much larger clone is one base away. The chain recombines TRBV11-1 with TRBJ1-5; D is unresolved. V was cut by 1 base and J by 4 bases, with 5 bases left in between. The V gene's germline CDR1 is SGHAT and CDR2 FQDESV (reference sequence). The length of the CDR3 is 13 residues. CDR3 in amino acids: CASSLEENQPQHF. The DNA of the CDR3 is TGTGCCAGCAGCTTAGAAGAGAATCAGCCCCAGCATTTT.

This chain uses TRBV19 with TRBJ2-2, with TRBD2 matching over 12 bases. This CDR3 has 16 amino acids. Germline-derived CDR1 and CDR2 are LNHDA and SQIVND (reference sequence). V gave up 4 bases and J gave up 5 bases; unmatched junction bases: 5. The CDR3 coding sequence is TGTGCCAGTAGTACCTCTAGCGGGAGGGTAACCGGGGAGCTGTTTTTT. Amino acids: CASSTSSGRVTGELFF.

This clonotype has ten or more counts. V and J are TRBV7-8 and TRBJ2-4; D unresolved. V lost 4 bases to trimming and J lost 0 bases, with 10 bases between them. The length of the CDR3 is 15 residues. From germline, CDR1 is SGHVS and CDR2 FQNEAQ. CDR3 loop: CASSSGFSAKNIQYF. The CDR3 DNA reads TGTGCCAGCAGCTCTGGCTTTTCAGCCAAAAACATTCAGTACTTC.

The rearrangement joins TRBV6-1 to TRBJ2-6; a possible D gene is TRBD2 (7 bases). CDR3 length equals 24 residues. CDR1 and CDR2 (germline): MNHNS, SASEGT. Trimming took 2 bases from V and 4 from J, leaving 36 bases between them. CDR3 region: CASSESAFGPSKHGGPYGANVLTF. The CDR3 bases are TGTGCCAGCAGTGAAAGTGCATTTGGACCCTCGAAGCACGGGGGGCCGTACGGGGCCAACGTCCTGACTTTC.

The genes are TRBV12-3 or TRBV12-4 and TRBJ2-7; D remains unclear. Trimming removed 4 bases from V and 1 base from J, with 8 bases in between. The CDR3 sequence is 13 residues long. Written as DNA, the CDR3 is TGTGCCAGCAGTTCTGCAGTATCCTACGAGCAGTACTTC. Protein product: CASSSAVSYEQYF.

V usage is TRBV7-2 and J usage is TRBJ1-6; a weak D match, TRBD1 (5 bases). The germline V gene encodes CDR1 SGHTA and CDR2 FQGNSA. The CDR3 loop spans 15 amino acids. The ends were cut back, 1 base at V and 9 bases at J, with 13 bases in the middle. This chain's CDR3 is CASSLGGRVGSPLHF. The CDR3 DNA follows: TGTGCCAGCAGCTTAGGCGGCAGGGTTGGTTCACCCCTCCACTTT.

This chain links TRBV6-2 or TRBV6-3 with TRBJ2-7; 8 bases align to TRBD1. Germline trimming cut 4 bases from V and 2 bases from J; bases unmatched to any gene: 7. CDR1 MNHEY and CDR2 SVGEGT come from the germline V gene. This CDR3 has 15 residues. The CDR3 DNA sequence: TGTGCCAGCAGTTCCGGGACAGGAGGTGCCTACGAGCAGTACGTC. Residues: CASSSGTGGAYEQYV.